The rows below give T cell receptor beta chains drawn from one sample of a study of T cell repertoires in cytomegalovirus infection. TCRdb called the reads again in MiXCR, with one record for every CDR3 protein. The table includes around 740,000 distinct CDR3 sequences, about a third detected once. Sequencing was carried out using PBMCs. The receptors stem from a human donor in good health (CMV status not recorded). Some clones in this sample may be carry-over from other donors' samples. CDR3s include the opening cysteine and the closing phenylalanine or tryptophan. Fields, in order: D gene, clone size, V gene, J gene, CDR3 DNA, CDR3 protein. D genes are given only for firm matches. Where a row states a size, it is once, few, many or the class of an expanded clone; other rows omit it.

NA	few	TRBV12-3/TRBV12-4	TRBJ2-2	TGTGCCAGCAGTCAGTGGACCGGGGAGCTGTTTTTT	CASSQWTGELFF
NA	few	TRBV30	TRBJ2-1	TGTGCCTGGAGTGTGCGAGCCGGGACTCTTCAGTTCTTC	CAWSVRAGTLQFF
TRBD2	NA	TRBV11-2	TRBJ2-1	TGTGCCAGCAGCTTACTAGCGGGAGGGATCAATGAGCAGTTCTTC	CASSLLAGGINEQFF
NA	NA	TRBV6-1	TRBJ2-7	TGTGCCAGCAGATTCTACGGAGGATACGAGCAGTACTTC	CASRFYGGYEQYF
TRBD2	many	TRBV7-2	TRBJ2-5	TGTGCCAGCAGCTTTGTGTCGGGTAGCGGGAGGCGGGGGACCCAGTACTTC	CASSFVSGSGRRGTQYF
NA	NA	TRBV7-2	TRBJ1-6	TGTGCCAGCAGCTTAGTTTCCTATAATGAACTCCACCACTTT	CASSLVSYNELHHF
TRBD2	NA	TRBV28	TRBJ2-1	TGTGCCAGCAGTTTACCTGAAGGACTAGCGGGATTGGAAGACAATGAGCAGTTCTTC	CASSLPEGLAGLEDNEQFF
TRBD2	NA	TRBV28	TRBJ2-5	TGTGCCAGCAGTTGGACTAGCGGGAACGTGGAGACCCAGTACTTC	CASSWTSGNVETQYF
NA	NA	TRBV5-1	TRBJ1-1	TGCGCCAGCAGCAAAGACACGATTAACACTGAAGCTTTCTTT	CASSKDTINTEAFF
NA	NA	TRBV28	TRBJ2-1	TGTGCCAGCAGTTTACTCCCCAATCCCGGGACTCCGGGTGAGAATGAGCAGTTCTTC	CASSLLPNPGTPGENEQFF
TRBD1	NA	TRBV20-1	TRBJ1-5	TGCAGTGCATCCTCACCCCCCGTCACAGGGGGAAGCAATCAGCCCCAGCATTTT	CSASSPPVTGGSNQPQHF
NA	few	TRBV24-1	TRBJ2-1	TGTGCCACCAGTGACCCCTCAGGGGTTTCCTACAATGAGCAGTTCTTC	CATSDPSGVSYNEQFF
NA	NA	TRBV18	TRBJ2-7	TGTGCCAGCTCACAAACGTTCGGCGAGCATTACTTC	CASSQTFGEHYF
TRBD2	many	TRBV7-2	TRBJ2-7	TGTGCCAGCAGCTTAGGTGGACTAGCGGGCGGCGAGCAGTACTTC	CASSLGGLAGGEQYF
NA	NA	TRBV25-1	TRBJ2-7	TGTGCCAGCAGTGAATTCGGTGGCGAGCAGTACTTC	CASSEFGGEQYF
TRBD1	NA	TRBV24-1	TRBJ2-3	TGTGCCACCAGTGATTTGAGGGACAGCGCCGGGGATACGCAGTATTTT	CATSDLRDSAGDTQYF
TRBD1	few	TRBV7-9	TRBJ2-5	TGTGCCAGCAGCTTCGCCTCAGGGGGCGGAGAGACCCAGTACTTC	CASSFASGGGETQYF
TRBD2	NA	TRBV10-3	TRBJ2-7	TGTGCCATCAGGGACACTAGCGGCTCCTCCTACGAGCAGTACTTC	CAIRDTSGSSYEQYF
TRBD1	few	TRBV5-1	TRBJ1-6	TGCGCCAGCAGCTTAGCACCGGGACAGGCAGGATCACCCCTCCACTTT	CASSLAPGQAGSPLHF
TRBD1	NA	TRBV24-1	TRBJ1-5	TGTGCCACCAGTGACCCGGGACAGTATCAGCCCCAGCATTTT	CATSDPGQYQPQHF
TRBD2	NA	TRBV29-1	TRBJ2-3	TGCAGCGCCTGGGTAGGCGGGGGTAACACAGATACGCAGTATTTT	CSAWVGGGNTDTQYF
NA	many	TRBV11-2	TRBJ2-7	TGTGCCAGCAGCTTTTCTAGCTTCGAGCAGTACTTC	CASSFSSFEQYF
TRBD2	NA	TRBV7-2	TRBJ2-2	TGTGCCAGCAGTAATAGCGGGAGGGGATCCGGGGAGCTGTTTTTT	CASSNSGRGSGELFF
TRBD2	many	TRBV7-8	TRBJ2-5	TGTGCCAGCAGCCCCCGCGGGCTAGCGGCCCAAGAGACCCAGTACTTC	CASSPRGLAAQETQYF
TRBD1	NA	TRBV5-1	TRBJ1-1	TGCGCCAGCAGCTTGGGAAGGAACGCGGGACAGGGGTTCACTGAAGCTTTCTTT	CASSLGRNAGQGFTEAFF
NA	NA	TRBV19	TRBJ1-5	TGTGCCAGTAGTATAGGTAATGATTATAGCAATCAGCCCCAGCATTTT	CASSIGNDYSNQPQHF
NA	NA	TRBV6-1	TRBJ1-5	TGTGCCAGCAGTGAAGGGCTGATCACCGTGCATAGCAATCAGCCCCAGCATTTT	CASSEGLITVHSNQPQHF
TRBD1	NA	TRBV6-1	TRBJ1-5	TGTGCCAGCAGGGACTTAGGGGGCAAGGATCAGCCCCAGCATTTT	CASRDLGGKDQPQHF